Following are 9 T cell receptor beta chains from one sample sequenced in a study of T cells in localized non-small cell lung cancer. Assay: immunoSEQ multiplex PCR; the TCRdb copy retains only in-frame clones and omits some. The sample has approximately 4,700 clones, roughly 29% seen once; the top ten hold just under 8.5%. Here the sequenced sample was lung tumor tissue, taken before any cancer treatment. The receptors were gathered from a male donor older than 55 with stage I lung adenocarcinoma.

This clone has more than one count but fewer than ten. The gene calls are TRBV9 and TRBJ1-1; maybe TRBD1 (6 bases). V lost 5 bases and J lost 2, with 19 bases in between. Germline assignment: CDR1 SGDLS and CDR2 YYNGEE. CDR3 length: 16 residues. The CDR3 DNA is TGTGCCAGCAGTGGGTCTGGACAGAAAACAAACACTGAAGCTTTCTTT. Translated: CASSGSGQKTNTEAFF.

The chain uses TRBV10-2 and TRBJ1-4; the D is unclear. Trimming took off 4 bases at V and 7 bases at J, with 7 bases between the two ends. The CDR3 is 12 residues long. The germline CDR1 and CDR2 sequences are WSHSY and SAAADI. The CDR3 nucleotides read TGCGCCAGCAGTGGATTGGGTGAAAAACTGTTTTTT. It translates to CASSGLGEKLFF.

The rearrangement links TRBV9 to TRBJ1-1, with D maybe TRBD1 (5 bases). Trimming removed 8 bases at V and 4 bases at J, with 15 bases between. Per germline, CDR1 SGDLS and CDR2 YYNGEE. This CDR3 comprises 13 residues. The CDR3 sequence: CASRPEGITEAFF. The CDR3 DNA follows: TGTGCCAGTCGCCCAGAGGGGATCACTGAAGCTTTCTTT.

In the case of this clone: Within the sample, other DNA sequences also encode this same CDR3. The gene calls are TRBV29-1 and TRBJ1-2, with 8 nucleotides matching TRBD1. Germline V gene lookup returns CDR1 SQVTM and CDR2 ANQGSEA. CDR3 length equals 13 residues. Trimming removed 4 bases from V and 3 bases from J; junction bases left unmatched: 4. The CDR3 DNA reads as TGCAGCGTTGGGCAGGGGGCTGACTATGGCTACACCTTC. This sequence encodes CSVGQGADYGYTF. The full variable domain, rest sourced from reference TRBV29-1 and TRBJ1-2, is SAVISQKPSRDICQRGTSLTIQCQVDSQVTMMFWYRQQPGQSLTLIATANQGSEATYESGFVIDKFPISRPNLTFSTLTVSNMSPEDSSIYLCSVGQGADYGYTFGSGTRLTVV.

The chain joins TRBV29-1 to TRBJ1-1; D unclear. This CDR3 region has 14 residues. Germline V lookup: CDR1 SQVTM, CDR2 ANQGSEA. V lost 3 bases, J lost 3 bases, and 14 bases lay in between. The DNA of the CDR3 is TGCAGCGTTGATGGGGAAAACGCGGACACTGAAGCTTTCTTT. Amino acids: CSVDGENADTEAFF.

This clone was detected a few times. The CDR3 here is CASSPAGSKRLAANYGYTF. CDR3 nucleotide sequence: TGCGCCAGCAGCCCAGCCGGGAGCAAGCGACTTGCCGCCAACTATGGCTACACCTTC. V is TRBV1 and J is TRBJ1-2. TRBV1 is an annotated pseudogene. This CDR3 is 19 amino acids long.

This clone was detected only once. The chain has TRBV29-1 and TRBJ2-1; TRBD2 matches at 13 bases. There are 13 residues in the CDR3. J lost 8 bases, V lost 7 bases, and 5 bases had no gene match. Germline loops: CDR1 SQVTM, CDR2 ANQGSEA. The CDR3 DNA is TGCAGCGCTCGGACTAGCGGGGGCGATGAGCAGTTCTTC. Amino acids: CSARTSGGDEQFF.

This chain connects TRBV6-8 to TRBJ2-2; the D is unclear. V gave up 5 bases and J gave up 0 bases, with 7 bases separating them. The CDR3 totals 14 residues. Germline values: CDR1 MNHGY, CDR2 SAAAGT. CDR3 nucleotides: TGTGCCAGCAGTGGACGTACGAACACCGGGGAGCTGTTTTTT. This sequence encodes CASSGRTNTGELFF.

Worth noting for this clone: A junction boundary mismatches the germline segment, possibly from a read error. This chain links TRBV6-8 with TRBJ1-2; D unclear. The CDR3 has 14 residues. CDR1 and CDR2 from the germline V gene are MNHGY and SAAAGT. The DNA for the CDR3 is TGTGCCATCAGTGGAATTCAGGCCGAGTATGGCTACACCTTC. Protein product: CAISGIQAEYGYTF.